Below, 10 T cell receptor beta chains from the same sample are listed, as sequenced in a study of T cells in Graves' hyperthyroidism and ophthalmopathy. Template material for amplifying TCR beta CDR3 regions consisted of RNA transcripts. TCR CDR3 underwent first-round RT-PCR with the HTBI primer set. MiXCR, run by TCRdb on the multiplex PCR reads, gives a single entry per CDR3 protein. The sample consists of roughly 300,000 distinct CDR3 sequences, 20% to 30% of them appearing once. What was sequenced was blood. These receptor sequences come from a man in his forties with Graves' hyperthyroidism that later progressed to Graves' ophthalmopathy.

V gene TRBV6-1 combines with J gene TRBJ2-4; 8 bases line up with TRBD1. CDR3 size: 14 residues. Germline V gene sequence: CDR1 MNHNS, CDR2 SASEGT. The J segment lost 6 bases and the V segment lost 6 bases, leaving 7 bases of the junction unmatched. CDR3 DNA: TGTGCCAGCAGCCTGGACAGGGCGGTAAACATTCAGTACTTC. Translating it yields CASSLDRAVNIQYF.

This clonotype showed up many times. V and J are TRBV20-1 and TRBJ1-1; D unresolved. The V end lost 6 bases, the J end lost 1 base, and 9 bases lay between the germline ends. The CDR3 sequence is 12 residues long. CDR1 and CDR2 from the germline V gene are DFQATT and SNEGSKA (reference sequence). CDR3 in amino acids: CSATGGNTEAFF. CDR3 sequence (DNA): TGCAGTGCCACGGGCGGGAACACTGAAGCTTTCTTT.

This clonotype was picked up many times. The chain has TRBV30 and TRBJ2-7; D might be TRBD1 (5 bases). Germline loops: CDR1 GTSNPN, CDR2 SVGIG (reference sequence). This CDR3 has 13 residues. V was cut by 8 bases and J by 7 bases, with 21 bases left in between. CDR3 nucleotides: TGTGCCGGAAGGGGCCAGCAGGCGCGGGAGCAGTACTTC. It yields the protein CAGRGQQAREQYF.

This chain uses TRBV25-1 with TRBJ1-2; perhaps TRBD1 as D (5 bases). The germline gives CDR1 MGHDK, CDR2 SYGVNS. The CDR3 contains 14 residues. V dropped 2 bases and J dropped 2 bases, with 9 bases sitting between them. The CDR3 DNA reads TGTGCCAGCAGTGAACAGGGCTGGAACTATGGCTACACCTTC. Translating gives CASSEQGWNYGYTF.

This clonotype was counted at least ten times. The genes are TRBV30 and TRBJ2-6; D gene uncertain. The CDR3 has 13 residues. V was pared by 6 bases and J by 1 base, with 7 bases between. Germline V gives CDR1 GTSNPN, CDR2 SVGIG (reference sequence). The CDR3 region is CACDRSGANVLTF. CDR3 sequence (DNA): TGTGCCTGTGACCGGTCTGGGGCCAACGTCCTGACTTTC.

This clonotype appeared a few times. V and J are TRBV19 and TRBJ1-5, with 8 bases lining up with TRBD1. V gave up 7 bases and J gave up 5 bases; unmatched junction bases: 13. The CDR3 runs to 16 residues. Germline V CDR1 and CDR2: LNHDA, SQIVND (reference sequence). In DNA form, the CDR3 reads TGTGCCAGTACCCCTAACAGGGGGAGGGTTTATCAGCCCCAGCATTTT. It yields the protein CASTPNRGRVYQPQHF.

This clonotype showed up many times. The rearrangement joins TRBV12-5 to TRBJ1-1; 8 bases align to TRBD1. CDR1 is LGHNT and CDR2 is FRNRAP in the germline V gene. There are 16 residues in the CDR3. Losses at the gene ends were 5 bases for V and 5 bases for J; bases not matched to a gene: 13. The DNA of the CDR3 is TGTGCTAGTGGTCTGAAGCCGGGACAGGTTGTAACTGAAGCTTTCTTT. Protein: CASGLKPGQVVTEAFF. Using reference TRBV12-5 and TRBJ1-1 for the parts outside the CDR3, the full variable domain is DARVTQTPRHKVTEMGQEVTMRCQPILGHNTVFWYRQTMMQGLELLAYFRNRAPLDDSGMPKDRFSAEMPDATLATLKIQPSEPRDSAVYFCASGLKPGQVVTEAFFGQGTRLTVV.

V usage is TRBV11-1 and J usage is TRBJ2-4, with a weak D call TRBD2 (5 bases). The V gene's germline CDR1 is SGHAT and CDR2 FQDESV (reference sequence). The ends were cut back, 2 bases at V and 8 bases at J, with 10 bases in the middle. CDR3 size: 13 residues. Written as DNA, the CDR3 is TGTGCCAGCAGCTTATCGACCGGGGACATTCAGTACTTC. Protein product: CASSLSTGDIQYF.

V and J are TRBV6-1 and TRBJ2-7, with 9 bases matching TRBD1. This CDR3 region has 15 residues. CDR1 MNHNS and CDR2 SASEGT come from the germline V gene. J was trimmed by 0 bases and V by 7 bases; bases with no gene match: 7. The CDR3 loop reads CASKGDRVSSYEQYF. The DNA for the CDR3 is TGTGCCAGCAAGGGGGACAGGGTGAGCTCCTACGAGCAGTACTTC.

The chain couples TRBV6-2 or TRBV6-3 to TRBJ2-7; D is uncertain. With 5 bases removed from V and 2 bases from J, the gap between germline ends came to 10 bases. The CDR3 sequence is 13 residues long. Germline CDR1 reads MNHEY; CDR2 reads SVGEGT. This CDR3 reads CASSAIITYEQYF. The CDR3 coding sequence is TGTGCCAGCAGTGCGATCATTACCTACGAGCAGTACTTC.